This T cell receptor (beta chain) was sequenced during a study of shared clonotypes between healthy human individuals. A split of CD4+ cells into CD45RA+ naive and CD45RA-negative memory subsets was performed. As concerns this clone: Its antigen is as yet unknown. The same CDR3 is also encoded by other DNA sequences in this sample.

This CDR3 has 14 residues. Per the germline V gene, CDR1 is SGHRS and CDR2 is YFSETQ. Trimming removed 2 bases at V and 4 bases at J, with 11 bases between. Original methodology: As immunoSEQ supplied junction-only sequences (without quality scores), filtering differed. Only in-frame clones appear in the TCRdb table, and some are missing; sequencing was by immunoSEQ multiplex PCR. The DNA was the basis for D and trimming; V, J and clone size are from that table. The data show 2 million to 2.5 million clones, about 92% seen once. Overall study results and limits: It was observed that 5% to 6.5% of naive CD4 clonotypes were shared across several donors.

The sample consisted of naive CD4+ T cells from PBMCs. Noted subset: CD45RA+ positively selected. The chain employs TRBV5-1 and TRBJ2-3; possibly TRBD2 for D (6 bases). The receptor was derived from a young man in good health. Some clones in this sample may be carry-over from other donors' samples. In nucleotides, the CDR3 is TGCGCCAGCAGCTTTACGGGAGTGGCAGATACGCAGTATTTT. This encodes CASSFTGVADTQYF.